The rows below give T cell receptor beta chains drawn from one sample of a study of blood T cell repertoires in COVID-19. TCRdb keeps only in-frame clones here, not all; method: immunoSEQ multiplex PCR. The data show about 74,000 clones, about nine tenths seen once. The sequencing input was peripheral blood. The receptors shown here come from a human donor in a cohort sampled during active COVID-19. Both conserved end residues are part of each CDR3. Only part of the rows carry a size: once, few, many, or a class if the clone is expanded.

j_call clone_size v_call cdr3_aa
TRBJ2-5 - TRBV5-8 CASSHSGTSVKETQYF
TRBJ2-1 - TRBV6-5 CASSYVSGRTNEQFF
TRBJ1-3 few TRBV7-9 CASSSDSNTIYF
TRBJ2-1 - TRBV18 CASSQTQGNEQFF
TRBJ1-2 - TRBV28 CASSLPGQGYYGYTF
TRBJ2-1 - TRBV10-3 CAISESTPNPGEQFF
TRBJ2-1 - TRBV27 CASTGTGGYNEQFF
TRBJ2-7 - TRBV4-3 CASSHPFPGQLYEQYF
TRBJ2-1 few TRBV24-1 CATSEEYNEQFF
TRBJ2-1 - TRBV2 CASRGLVGSYNEQFF
TRBJ2-1 - TRBV5-5 CASTNIAGGNNEQFF
TRBJ2-1 - TRBV18 CASSPVDEQFF